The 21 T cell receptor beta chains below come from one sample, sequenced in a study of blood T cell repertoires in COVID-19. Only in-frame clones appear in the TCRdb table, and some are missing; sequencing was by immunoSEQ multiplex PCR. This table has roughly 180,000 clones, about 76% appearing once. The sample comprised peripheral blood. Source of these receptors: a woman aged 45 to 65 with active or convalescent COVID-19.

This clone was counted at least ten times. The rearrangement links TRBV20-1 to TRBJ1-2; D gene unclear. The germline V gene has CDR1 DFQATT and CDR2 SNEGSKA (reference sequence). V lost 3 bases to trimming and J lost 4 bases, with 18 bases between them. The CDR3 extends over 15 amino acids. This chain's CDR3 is CSASVDFRPSYGYTF. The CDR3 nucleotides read TGCAGTGCTAGTGTCGACTTTCGACCTAGCTATGGCTACACCTTC.

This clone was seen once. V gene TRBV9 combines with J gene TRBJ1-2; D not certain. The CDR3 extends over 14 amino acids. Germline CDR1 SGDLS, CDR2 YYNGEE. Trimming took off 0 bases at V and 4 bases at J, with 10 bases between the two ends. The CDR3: CASSVATVGYGYTF. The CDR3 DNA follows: TGTGCCAGCAGCGTAGCTACAGTGGGCTATGGCTACACCTTC.

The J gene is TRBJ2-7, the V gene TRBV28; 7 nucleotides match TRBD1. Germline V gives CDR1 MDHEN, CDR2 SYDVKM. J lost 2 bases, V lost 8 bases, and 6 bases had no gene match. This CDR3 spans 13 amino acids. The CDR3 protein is CASDPTGTYEQYF. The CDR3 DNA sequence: TGTGCCAGCGATCCGACAGGGACCTACGAGCAGTACTTC.

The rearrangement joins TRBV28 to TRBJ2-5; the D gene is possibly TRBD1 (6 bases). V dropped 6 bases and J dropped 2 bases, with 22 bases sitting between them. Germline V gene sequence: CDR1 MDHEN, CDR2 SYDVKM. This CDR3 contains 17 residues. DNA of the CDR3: TGTGCCAGCAGGCCACTGGGGGCTCAGGCGATACAAGAGACCCAGTACTTC. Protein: CASRPLGAQAIQETQYF.

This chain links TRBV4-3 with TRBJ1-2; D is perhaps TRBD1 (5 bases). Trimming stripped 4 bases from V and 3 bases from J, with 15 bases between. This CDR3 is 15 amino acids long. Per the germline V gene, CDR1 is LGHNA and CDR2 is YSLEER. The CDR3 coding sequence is TGCGCCAGCAGCCCAACCAGGGCCTCCTACTATGGCTACACCTTC. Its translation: CASSPTRASYYGYTF.

The CDR3 here is CASSRGAEAEAFF. The DNA of the CDR3 is TGTGCCAGCAGCCGGGGGGCGGAGGCTGAAGCTTTCTTT. The chain combines TRBV6-5 with TRBJ1-1; possible D gene TRBD1, 6 bases. The CDR3 length is 13 residues. V lost 6 bases to trimming and J lost 6 bases, with 14 bases between them. Germline lookup yields CDR1 MNHEY and CDR2 SVGAGI.

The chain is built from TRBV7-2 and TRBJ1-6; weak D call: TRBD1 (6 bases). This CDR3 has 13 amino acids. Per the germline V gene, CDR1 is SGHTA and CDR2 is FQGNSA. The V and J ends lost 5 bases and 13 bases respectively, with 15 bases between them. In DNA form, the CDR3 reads TGTGCCAGCAGCCTAAGCACAGGGTGGCCCCTCCACTTT. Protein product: CASSLSTGWPLHF.

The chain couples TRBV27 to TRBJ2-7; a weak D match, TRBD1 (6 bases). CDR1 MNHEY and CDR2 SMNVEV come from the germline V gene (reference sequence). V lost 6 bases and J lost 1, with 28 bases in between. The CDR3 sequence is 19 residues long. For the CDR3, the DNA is TGTGCCAGCAGGGGACATCCGAGGGTATATACGTATTATTCCTACGAGCAGTACTTC. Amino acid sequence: CASRGHPRVYTYYSYEQYF.

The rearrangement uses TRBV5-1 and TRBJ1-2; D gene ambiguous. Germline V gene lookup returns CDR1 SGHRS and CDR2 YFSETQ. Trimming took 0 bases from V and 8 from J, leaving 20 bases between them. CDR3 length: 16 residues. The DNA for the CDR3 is TGCGCCAGCAGCTTGGGAGACACCCTTCCAAAGTGGGGCTACACCTTC. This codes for CASSLGDTLPKWGYTF.

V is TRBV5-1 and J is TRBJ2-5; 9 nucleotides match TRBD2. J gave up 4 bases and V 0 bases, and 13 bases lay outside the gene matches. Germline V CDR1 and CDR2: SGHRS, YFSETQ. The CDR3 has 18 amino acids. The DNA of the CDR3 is TGCGCCAGCAGCTTGGATCTAGCGGGGAGTGGGGAAGGAGAGACCCAGTACTTC. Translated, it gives CASSLDLAGSGEGETQYF.

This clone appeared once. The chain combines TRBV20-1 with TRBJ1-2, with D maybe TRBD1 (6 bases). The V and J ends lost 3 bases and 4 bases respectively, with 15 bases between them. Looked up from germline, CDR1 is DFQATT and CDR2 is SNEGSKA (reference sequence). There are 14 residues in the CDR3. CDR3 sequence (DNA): TGCAGTGCTAGTAGTCAGGGGTTAGGCTATGGCTACACCTTC. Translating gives CSASSQGLGYGYTF.

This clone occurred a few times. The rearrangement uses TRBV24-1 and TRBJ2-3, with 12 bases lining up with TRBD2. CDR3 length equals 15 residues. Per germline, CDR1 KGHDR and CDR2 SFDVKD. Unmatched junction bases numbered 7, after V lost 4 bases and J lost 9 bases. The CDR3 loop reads CATSERASGRETQYF. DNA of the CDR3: TGTGCCACCAGTGAAAGGGCTAGCGGGAGGGAAACGCAGTATTTT.

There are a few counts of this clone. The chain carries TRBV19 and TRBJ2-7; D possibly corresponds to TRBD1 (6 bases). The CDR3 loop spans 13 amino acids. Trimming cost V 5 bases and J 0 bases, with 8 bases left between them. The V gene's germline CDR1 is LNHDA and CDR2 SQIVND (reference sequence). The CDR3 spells CASSLGHSYEQYF. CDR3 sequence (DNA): TGTGCCAGTAGTTTGGGACACTCCTACGAGCAGTACTTC.

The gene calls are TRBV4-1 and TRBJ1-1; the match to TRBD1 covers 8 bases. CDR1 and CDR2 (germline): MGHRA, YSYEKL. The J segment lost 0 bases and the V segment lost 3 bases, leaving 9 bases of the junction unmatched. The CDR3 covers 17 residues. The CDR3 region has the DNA TGCGCCAGCAGCCACCCCTACGGACAGGGAATGAACACTGAAGCTTTCTTT. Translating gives CASSHPYGQGMNTEAFF.

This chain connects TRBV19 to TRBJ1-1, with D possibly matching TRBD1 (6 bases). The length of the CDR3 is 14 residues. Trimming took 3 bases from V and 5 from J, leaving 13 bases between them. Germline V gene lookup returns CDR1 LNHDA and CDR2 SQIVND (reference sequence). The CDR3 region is CASSMAGARTEAFF. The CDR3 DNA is TGTGCCAGTAGTATGGCAGGGGCGAGGACTGAAGCTTTCTTT. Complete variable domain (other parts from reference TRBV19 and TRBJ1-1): DGGITQSPKYLFRKEGQNVTLSCEQNLNHDAMYWYRQDPGQGLRLIYYSQIVNDFQKGDIAEGYSVSREKKESFPLTVTSAQKNPTAFYLCASSMAGARTEAFFGQGTRLTVV.

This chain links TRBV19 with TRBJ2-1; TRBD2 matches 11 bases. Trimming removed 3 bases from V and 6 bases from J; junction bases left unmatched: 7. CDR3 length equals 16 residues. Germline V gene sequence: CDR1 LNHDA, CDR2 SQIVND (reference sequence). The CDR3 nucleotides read TGTGCCAGTAGTATTCTCACTAGCGGGAGAGGCAATGAGCAGTTCTTC. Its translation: CASSILTSGRGNEQFF.

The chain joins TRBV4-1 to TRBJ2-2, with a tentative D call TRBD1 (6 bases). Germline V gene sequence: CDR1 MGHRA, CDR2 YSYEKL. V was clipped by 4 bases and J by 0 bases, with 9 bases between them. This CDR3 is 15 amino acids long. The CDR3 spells CASSPGAPNTGELFF. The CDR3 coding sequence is TGCGCCAGCAGCCCAGGGGCCCCGAACACCGGGGAGCTGTTTTTT.

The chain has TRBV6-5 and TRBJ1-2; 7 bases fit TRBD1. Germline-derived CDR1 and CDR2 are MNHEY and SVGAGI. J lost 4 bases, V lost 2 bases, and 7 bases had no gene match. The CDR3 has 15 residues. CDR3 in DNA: TGTGCCAGCAGTTACGGATGGCAGGGGGGCTATGGCTACACCTTC. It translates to CASSYGWQGGYGYTF.

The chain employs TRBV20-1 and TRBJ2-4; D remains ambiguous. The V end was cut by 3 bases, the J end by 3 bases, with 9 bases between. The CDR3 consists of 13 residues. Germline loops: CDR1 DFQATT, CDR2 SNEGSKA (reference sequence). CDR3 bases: TGCAGTGCTAGTCAAAACAGCAAAAACATTCAGTACTTC. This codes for CSASQNSKNIQYF.

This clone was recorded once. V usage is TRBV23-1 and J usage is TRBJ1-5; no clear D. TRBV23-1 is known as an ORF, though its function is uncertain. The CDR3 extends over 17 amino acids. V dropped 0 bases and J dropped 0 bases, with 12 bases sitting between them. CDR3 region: CASSQSEKFYSNQPQHF. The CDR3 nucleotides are TGCGCCAGCAGTCAATCGGAGAAATTTTATAGCAATCAGCCCCAGCATTTT.

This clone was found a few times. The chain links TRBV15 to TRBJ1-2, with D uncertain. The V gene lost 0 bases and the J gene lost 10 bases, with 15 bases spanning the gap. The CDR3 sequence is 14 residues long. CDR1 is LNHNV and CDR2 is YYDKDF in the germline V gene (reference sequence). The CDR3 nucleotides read TGTGCCACCAGCAGAGACCGGGAGTCAGTCGACTACACCTTC. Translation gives CATSRDRESVDYTF.